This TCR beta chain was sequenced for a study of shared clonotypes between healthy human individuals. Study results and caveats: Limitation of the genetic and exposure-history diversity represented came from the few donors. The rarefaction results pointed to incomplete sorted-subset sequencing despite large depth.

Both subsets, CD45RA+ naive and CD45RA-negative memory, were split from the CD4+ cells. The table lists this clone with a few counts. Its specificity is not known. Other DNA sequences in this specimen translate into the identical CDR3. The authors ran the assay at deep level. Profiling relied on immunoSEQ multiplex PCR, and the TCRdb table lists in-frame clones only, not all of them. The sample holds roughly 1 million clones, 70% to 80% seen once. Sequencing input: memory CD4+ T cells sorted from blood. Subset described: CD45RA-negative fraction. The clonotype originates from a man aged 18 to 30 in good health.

The CDR3, as DNA: TGTGCCAGCAGTTACCTATCTGGAAACACCATATATTTT. Protein product: CASSYLSGNTIYF. This chain links TRBV6-5 with TRBJ1-3; no reliable D call. CDR1 is MNHEY and CDR2 is SVGAGI in the germline V gene. The CDR3 has 13 residues. Trimming cost V 2 bases and J 1 base, with 3 bases left between them.